A single sample gave rise to the 8 T cell receptor beta chains below, sequenced in a study of regulatory T cells in long-lasting Graves disease. According to the study, TCR beta libraries were built with iRepertoire HTBI primers and CDR3-region Arm-PCR. TCRdb re-analysed the multiplex PCR reads in MiXCR, keeping a single row per CDR3 protein. Here the sample spans about 520,000 distinct CDR3 sequences, approximately 12% being singletons. Time point in this sample: newly diagnosed GD, antithyroid drugs for less than 3 months. Preparation of the TCR library used RNA extracted from PBMCs. These data were also reused for a study on T cells in Graves' hyperthyroidism and ophthalmopathy.

Material: peripheral blood mononuclear cells (PBMCs), obtained at new diagnosis, from a patient treated with antithyroid drugs. The receptors were gathered from a woman aged 30 to 39 with Graves disease.

This clonotype appeared many times. The chain links TRBV2 to TRBJ2-1, with D unclear. CDR3 size: 14 residues. Trimming cost V 3 bases and J 0 bases, with 6 bases left between them. Germline V CDR1 and CDR2: SNHLY, FYNNEI. The CDR3 coding sequence is TGTGCCAGCAGTGACAGAAGCTCCTACAATGAGCAGTTCTTC. Its translation: CASSDRSSYNEQFF.

Ten or more counts support this clonotype. The gene calls are TRBV5-6 and TRBJ2-7; 7 nucleotides line up with TRBD1. The J segment lost 2 bases and the V segment lost 0 bases, leaving 14 bases of the junction unmatched. CDR1 is SGHDT and CDR2 is YYEEEE in the germline V gene. This CDR3 contains 18 residues. Written as DNA, the CDR3 is TGTGCCAGCAGCTTGGTCTCTGGTTGGACAGGTGCCCCCTACGAGCAGTACTTC. Translating it yields CASSLVSGWTGAPYEQYF. Complete variable domain (other parts from reference TRBV5-6 and TRBJ2-7): DAGVTQSPTHLIKTRGQQVTLRCSPKSGHDTVSWYQQALGQGPQFIFQYYEEEERQRGNFPDRFSGHQFPNYSSELNVNALLLGDSALYLCASSLVSGWTGAPYEQYFGPGTRLTVT.

This clonotype has a handful of counts. The V and J genes are TRBV10-2 and TRBJ1-1; D ambiguous. V was cut by 5 bases and J by 2 bases, with 18 bases left in between. The CDR3 length is 16 residues. The germline CDR1 and CDR2 sequences are WSHSY and SAAADI. Here the CDR3 reads CASSTFGRSRNTEAFF. The CDR3 DNA follows: TGCGCCAGCAGTACCTTCGGCAGGAGCCGAAACACTGAAGCTTTCTTT.

The chain recombines TRBV7-2 with TRBJ2-5, with 10 nucleotides matching TRBD1. Germline-derived CDR1 and CDR2 are SGHTA and FQGNSA. J gave up 4 bases and V 5 bases, and 7 bases lay outside the gene matches. The CDR3 length is 15 residues. CDR3 nucleotide sequence: TGTGCCAGCAGCCGACTGACAGGGGGCTTAGAGACCCAGTACTTC. This gives the protein CASSRLTGGLETQYF.

CDR3 coding DNA: TGCGCCAGCAGCTTTAAAGGACAGGGAGCCATTAGGGCCGCCGGGGCTTTCTTT. Translated: CASSFKGQGAIRAAGAFF. V gene TRBV5-1 combines with J gene TRBJ1-1; 8 bases agree with TRBD1. The ends lost 2 bases at V and 11 bases at J; junction bases unmatched: 23. The CDR3 extends over 18 amino acids. CDR1 is SGHRS, CDR2 YFSETQ, per germline.

This clonotype was seen at least ten times. This sequence joins TRBV19 and TRBJ2-7; possible D gene TRBD1, 5 bases. Germline lookup yields CDR1 LNHDA and CDR2 SQIVND (reference sequence). CDR3 length equals 13 residues. V lost 2 bases, J lost 6 bases, and 11 bases lay in between. CDR3 in amino acids: CASSIIGQGEQYF. In DNA, the CDR3 is TGTGCCAGTAGTATAATCGGCCAGGGCGAGCAGTACTTC.

CDR3 DNA sequence: TGCAGCGTTGTGCTAGCGGGAGGGATAGTCCGCGATGAGCAGTTCTTC. Protein product: CSVVLAGGIVRDEQFF. The chain is built from TRBV29-1 and TRBJ2-1, with 12 bases identical to TRBD2. Germline CDR1 is SQVTM and CDR2 is ANQGSEA. J gave up 8 bases and V 4 bases, and 12 bases lay outside the gene matches. The CDR3 runs to 16 residues.

Concerning this clonotype itself: A much larger clone differs from this one at a single base, so this may be a read error. This chain uses TRBV5-1 with TRBJ2-3, with D possibly being TRBD2 (6 bases). The J call is uncertain, as TRBJ2-1 better fits the DNA end. Germline values: CDR1 SGHRS, CDR2 YFSETQ. The CDR3 runs 16 residues. The CDR3 loop is CASTWISGVGEDEQFF. CDR3 nucleotide sequence: TGCGCCAGCACCTGGATATCGGGGGTAGGGGAAGACGAGCAGTTCTTC.